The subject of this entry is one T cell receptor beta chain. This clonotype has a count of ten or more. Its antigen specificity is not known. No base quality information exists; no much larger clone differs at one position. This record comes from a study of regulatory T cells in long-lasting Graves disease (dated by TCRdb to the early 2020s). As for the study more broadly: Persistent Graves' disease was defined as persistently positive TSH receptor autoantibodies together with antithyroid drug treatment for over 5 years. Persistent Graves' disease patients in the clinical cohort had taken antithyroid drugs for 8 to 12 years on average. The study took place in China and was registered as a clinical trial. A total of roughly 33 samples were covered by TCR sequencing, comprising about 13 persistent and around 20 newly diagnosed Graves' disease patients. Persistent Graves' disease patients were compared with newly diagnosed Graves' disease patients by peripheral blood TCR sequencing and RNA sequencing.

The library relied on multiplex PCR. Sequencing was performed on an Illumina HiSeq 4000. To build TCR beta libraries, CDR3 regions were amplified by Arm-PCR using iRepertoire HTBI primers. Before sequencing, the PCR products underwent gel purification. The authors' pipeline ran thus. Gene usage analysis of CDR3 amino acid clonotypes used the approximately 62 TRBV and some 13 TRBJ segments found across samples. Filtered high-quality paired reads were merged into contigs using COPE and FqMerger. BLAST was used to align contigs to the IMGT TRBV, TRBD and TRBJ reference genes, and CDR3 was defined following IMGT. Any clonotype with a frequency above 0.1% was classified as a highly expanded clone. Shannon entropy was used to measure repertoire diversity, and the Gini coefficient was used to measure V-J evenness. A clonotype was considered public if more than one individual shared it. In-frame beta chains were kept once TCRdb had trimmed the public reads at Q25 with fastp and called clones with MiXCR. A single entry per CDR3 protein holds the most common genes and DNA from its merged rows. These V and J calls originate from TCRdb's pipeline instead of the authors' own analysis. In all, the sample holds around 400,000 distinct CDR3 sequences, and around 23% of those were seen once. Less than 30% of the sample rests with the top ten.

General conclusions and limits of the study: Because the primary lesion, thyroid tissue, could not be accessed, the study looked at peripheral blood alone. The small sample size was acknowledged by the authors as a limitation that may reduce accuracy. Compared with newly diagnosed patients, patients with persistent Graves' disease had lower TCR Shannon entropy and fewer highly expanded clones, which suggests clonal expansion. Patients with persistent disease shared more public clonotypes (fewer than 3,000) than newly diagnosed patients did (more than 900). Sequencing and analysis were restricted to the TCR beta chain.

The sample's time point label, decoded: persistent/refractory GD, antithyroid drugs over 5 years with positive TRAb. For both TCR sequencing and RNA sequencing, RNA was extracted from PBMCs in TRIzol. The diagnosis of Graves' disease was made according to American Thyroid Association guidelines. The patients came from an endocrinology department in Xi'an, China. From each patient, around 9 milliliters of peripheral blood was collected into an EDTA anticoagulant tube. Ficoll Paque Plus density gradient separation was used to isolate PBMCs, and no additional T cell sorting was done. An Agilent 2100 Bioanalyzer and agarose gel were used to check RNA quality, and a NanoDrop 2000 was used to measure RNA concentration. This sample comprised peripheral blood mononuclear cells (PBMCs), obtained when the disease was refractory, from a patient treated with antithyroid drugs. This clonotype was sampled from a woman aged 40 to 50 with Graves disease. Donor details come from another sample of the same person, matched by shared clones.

CDR3 sequence: CASKGALTEAFF. Read as DNA, the sequence is TGTGCCAGCAAGGGCGCCCTCACTGAAGCTTTCTTT. The receptor chain draws on TRBV28 and TRBJ1-1, with an unclear D gene assignment. CDR1 MDHEN and CDR2 SYDVKM were looked up in the germline V gene. The CDR3 starts with the cysteine, ends with the phenylalanine, and has 12 residues. The read is trimmed to its CDR3 DNA, 36 bases read in frame from base 1. V drops 7 bases and J drops 4 bases, leaving 10 bases in between.